Detailed here is one T cell receptor beta chain. This clonotype appeared a few times. The target of this receptor is not known. No base-level quality is on record; no much larger clone is a single base apart. The donors were roughly 38 Caucasian individuals from Russia, aged roughly 6 to 90 years, who were systemically healthy. Each donor gave ten milliliters of peripheral blood, collected into EDTA-treated Vacutainer tubes. Ficoll-Paque density-gradient centrifugation was used to isolate PBMCs, with at least 6 million per sample. Total RNA was extracted from PBMCs with Trizol reagent, with at least 5.5 micrograms obtained per sample. For every donor, an aliquot of PBMCs went through flow cytometry to measure the percentages of naive CD45RAhigh/CD27high T cells. The data derive from a study of blood T cells in healthy people across ages (dated by TCRdb to between 2015 and 2016). Regarding the complete study: In model experiments, roughly one uniquely barcoded TCR beta cDNA molecule per two T cells was captured by template switching. The study analyzed two additional independent replicas of 1 million unique cDNA reads from the same blood draw for two donors, one aged 18 to 29 and one aged 80 or older. The study measured age-related changes in TCR beta repertoire diversity using deep sequencing normalized with unique cDNA molecular identifiers. Donors were grouped into four age groups: young (average roughly 17 years), middle-aged (about 40), aged (around 60) and long-lived (about 82). Broader findings and caveats from the paper: Observed TCR beta diversity correlated strongly with the percentage of naive T cells measured by flow cytometry. Compared with the aged group, more naive CD4+ T cells, fewer expanded clones and increased TCR diversity were shown by the long-lived group, suggesting age selection. As age increased, observed TCR beta diversity per million T cells dropped in a roughly linear way, and a significant reduction was already evident by age roughly 40. Because donor CMV infection status was unknown, age-related changes in expanded clonotypes were potentially confounded. Estimates of total diversity based on one million sequenced T cells were considered lower bounds and underestimates. Since profiling was done on bulk unsorted PBMCs, naive and antigen-experienced compartments could not be conclusively compared.

V is reduced by 1 base and J by 4 bases, leaving a spacing of 9 bases between them. Including cysteine and phenylalanine, the CDR3 has 14 amino acids. The sequence is cut down to CDR3 DNA, 42 bases in frame from base 1. CDR1 and CDR2 are read off the germline V gene (reference sequence) as LNHNV and YYDKDF. Library generation was performed with 5' RACE. The listed sequencing device is Illumina HiSeq 2500. A second about 7 to 11 cycle PCR used a sample-barcoded 5' primer and a J-beta primer mix. A template-switch 5' adaptor carrying 12 random nucleotides introduced a unique molecular identifier onto each TCR beta cDNA molecule. Each sample yielded at least 2.5 million CDR3-containing paired-end reads. All of the RNA was converted into first-strand cDNA using the Mint cDNA synthesis kit, with a TRBC-specific oligonucleotide serving as the primer. After uracil-DNA glycosylase treatment, a first 18-cycle PCR used universal primers M1SS and BC2_uni_R on all cDNA. The authors' pipeline ran thus. For normalization, 1 million high-quality reads were randomly selected from each sample, with every read carrying a distinct molecular identifier. Reads with shared molecular identifiers were discarded instead of being binned into consensus sequences. MiTCR, run with a Q25 quality threshold and the strictest error-elimination algorithm, handled CDR3 identification, clonotype clustering and error correction. A nonparametric unseen species model with Euler transformation was used to estimate a lower bound on total TCR beta diversity. TCRdb redid the processing of the public reads, applying fastp at Q25 and MiXCR, and retained in-frame beta chains. Duplicate CDR3 protein sequences are folded into a single record with the most common DNA and genes. TCRdb, not the original authors, processed these V and J calls. The sample table lists about 1 million distinct CDR3 sequences, about 23% of them with a count of one. The ten biggest clones cover approximately 0.79% of the sample.

The same sample was also studied in work on T cells of mothers and their children. The second study also describes: Donors were nine systemically healthy Caucasian individuals: three mothers and their six children. cDNA synthesis used all of the extracted RNA, with 1.5 ug of RNA in each 15 ul reaction. In the second PCR, the M1S primer introduced both the sample barcodes and 2-4 random nucleotides. Over 8.5 million TCR beta CDR3 reads were obtained for each mother, and 2.5 million to 3 million reads were obtained for each child. Thymic selection shapes the output of TCR recombination in a similar way in related and unrelated pairs, and inherited differences have a minor effect. Normalized repertoire overlap was always slightly but never significantly higher in related than unrelated mother-child pairs. No persistent microchimeric T cell clones were detected, at a sensitivity of around 100 clones per million clonotypes. To look for features that set related mother-child pairs apart from unrelated individuals, the researchers ran deep NGS to compare the TCR beta repertoires of mothers and children. Mothers averaged roughly 40 +/- 4 years of age and children averaged roughly 11 +/- 4 years. Libraries were sequenced on Illumina HiSeq 2000 with 100+100 nt paired-end reads after adapter ligation with NEBNext reagents. Mother and child libraries were prepared a month apart and sequenced in separate runs to prevent cross-contamination. For each donor, somewhere between roughly 450,000 and 2,000,000 distinct TCR beta clonotypes were identified. Naive TCR beta clonotypes were estimated from low-frequency clonotypes matched to each donor's FACS-determined naive share, without sorting.

The specimen sequenced was blood. The chain links TRBV15 with TRBJ2-3; TRBD2 could be the D gene, as 5 bases match. The TCR comes from a girl under 10 years old in good health. The DNA is TGTGCCACCAGCAGAGTGGCTAGCTCAGATACGCAGTATTTT. Its product reads: CATSRVASSDTQYF. With the portions outside the CDR3 filled from the reference TRBV15 and TRBJ2-3 genes, the complete variable region becomes DAMVIQNPRYQVTQFGKPVTLSCSQTLNHNVMYWYQQKSSQAPKLLFHYYDKDFNNEADTPDNFQSRRPNTSFCFLDIRSPGLGDTAMYLCATSRVASSDTQYFGPGTRLTVL.